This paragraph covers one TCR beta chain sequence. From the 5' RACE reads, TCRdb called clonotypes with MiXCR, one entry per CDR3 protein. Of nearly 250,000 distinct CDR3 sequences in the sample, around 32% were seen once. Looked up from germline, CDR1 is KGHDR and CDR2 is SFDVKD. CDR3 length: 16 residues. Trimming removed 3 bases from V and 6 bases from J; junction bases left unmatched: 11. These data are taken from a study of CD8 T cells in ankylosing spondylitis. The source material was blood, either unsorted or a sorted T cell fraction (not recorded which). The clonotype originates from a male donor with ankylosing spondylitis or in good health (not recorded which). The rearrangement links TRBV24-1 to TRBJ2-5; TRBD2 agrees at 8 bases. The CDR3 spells CATSDPGGGDGKTQYF. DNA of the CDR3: TGTGCCACCAGTGATCCGGGGGGGGGCGATGGGAAGACCCAGTACTTC.